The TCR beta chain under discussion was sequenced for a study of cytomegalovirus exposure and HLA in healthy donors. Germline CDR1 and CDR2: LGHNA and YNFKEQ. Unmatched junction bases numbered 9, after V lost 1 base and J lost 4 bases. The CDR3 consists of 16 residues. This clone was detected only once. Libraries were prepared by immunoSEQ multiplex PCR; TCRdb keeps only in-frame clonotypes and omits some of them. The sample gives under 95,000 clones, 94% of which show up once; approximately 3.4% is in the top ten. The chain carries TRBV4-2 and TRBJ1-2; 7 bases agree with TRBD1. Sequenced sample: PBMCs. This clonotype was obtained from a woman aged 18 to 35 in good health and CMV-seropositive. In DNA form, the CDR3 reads TGTGCCAGCAGCCAAGTTCTTGGACAGGACAGCTATGGCTACACCTTC. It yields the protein CASSQVLGQDSYGYTF.